The rows below give T cell receptor beta chains drawn from one sample of a study of cytomegalovirus exposure and HLA in healthy donors. Sequenced by immunoSEQ multiplex PCR; TCRdb stores in-frame clones only, minus some. The sample includes 70,000 or so clones, approximately 95% of them seen just once. Sequenced sample: PBMCs. These receptors came from a man younger than 30 in good health and CMV-seropositive. The CDR3 runs from the conserved cysteine through the conserved F or W. A D gene is named only where the DNA matches it firmly. For some rows the clone size is stated as once, few or many, or as a class when expanded; others skip it.

J gene	D gene	clone size	V gene	CDR3 DNA	CDR3 protein
TRBJ2-5	.	.	TRBV30	TGTGCCCGAGATAGGGGGGGAGAGACCCAGTACTTC	CARDRGGETQYF
TRBJ2-5	TRBD2	.	TRBV7-9	TGTGCCAGCACCGCGGGAGCGGGGTATGACTTC	CASTAGAGYDF
TRBJ1-1	.	once	TRBV6-5	TGTGCCACCCGTTGGGACTTTAACACTGAAGCTTTCTTT	CATRWDFNTEAFF
TRBJ1-4	.	once	TRBV30	TGTGCCTGGACGCATTGGGAGGCTCAACGGAATGAAAAACTGTTTTTT	CAWTHWEAQRNEKLFF
TRBJ2-7	.	.	TRBV5-1	TGCGCCAGCAGCTTGGCGCCGGGCGGGGGCGGTTTCTACGAGCAGTACTTC	CASSLAPGGGGFYEQYF
TRBJ1-1	.	.	TRBV28	TGTGCCAGCAGTTCCGGGGGAAACATGAACACTGAAGCTTTCTTT	CASSSGGNMNTEAFF
TRBJ2-7	TRBD1	.	TRBV11-3	TGTGCCAGCAGCCGCGACAGGGTCAGTGGTGACACCTACGAGCAGTACTTC	CASSRDRVSGDTYEQYF
TRBJ2-3	.	.	TRBV7-9	TGTGCCAGCAGCGACGTCAGGGACTTCTACACAGATACGCAGTATTTT	CASSDVRDFYTDTQYF
TRBJ2-5	.	.	TRBV5-1	TGCGCCAGCAAAAGGGGCCAAGAGACCCAGTACTTC	CASKRGQETQYF
TRBJ2-7	TRBD2	.	TRBV28	TGTGCCAGCTACCCGGGGACTAGCGGGACCTACGAGCAGTACTTC	CASYPGTSGTYEQYF
TRBJ1-1	.	.	TRBV5-1	TGCGCCAGCAGCTTTGGCCTGAACACTGAAGCTTTCTTT	CASSFGLNTEAFF
TRBJ1-3	TRBD1	.	TRBV6-4	TGTGCCAGCAGTCAACAGGGGAATAGTGGAAACACCATATATTTT	CASSQQGNSGNTIYF
TRBJ2-5	TRBD1	.	TRBV15	TGTGCCACCAGCAGAGGGGGACAGGGTGTTGAGACCCAGTACTTC	CATSRGGQGVETQYF
TRBJ2-7	TRBD1	.	TRBV7-6	TGTGCCAGCAGCTTAGGCGGGACAGGGCTCTCCTACGAGCAGTACTTC	CASSLGGTGLSYEQYF
TRBJ2-2	TRBD1	once	TRBV7-3	TGTGCCAGCAGCCGGGGACAGGTAGCCGGGGAGCTGTTTTTT	CASSRGQVAGELFF
TRBJ1-4	TRBD1	.	TRBV5-1	TGCGCCAGCAGCTTGGGAAGGGGGACAGTTAATGAAAAACTGTTTTTT	CASSLGRGTVNEKLFF
TRBJ1-2	.	few	TRBV2	TGTGCCAGCACCCCAGACAGTAACTATGGCTACACCTTC	CASTPDSNYGYTF
TRBJ1-5	.	.	TRBV2	TGTGCCAGCAGTTTGACCGGGACAAGCAATCAGCCCCAGCATTTT	CASSLTGTSNQPQHF
TRBJ2-7	.	.	TRBV14	TGTGCCAGCAGCCAAGTGGGGGGACGCACCTACGAGCAGTACTTC	CASSQVGGRTYEQYF
TRBJ2-7	TRBD2	.	TRBV11-3	TGTGCCAGCAGCTTATTTTTGATGGCGGGAGACGAGCAGTACTTC	CASSLFLMAGDEQYF
TRBJ2-3	.	once	TRBV10-1	TGCGCCAGTTCGGACAGTGGTTTTGGAGATACGCAGTATTTT	CASSDSGFGDTQYF
TRBJ2-1	.	.	TRBV28	TGTGCCAGCACCGAGGGCCGGAATGAGCAGTTCTTC	CASTEGRNEQFF
TRBJ2-2	TRBD2	.	TRBV5-5	TGTGCCAGCAGCTTTTGGGGGGGCACCGGGGAGCTGTTTTTT	CASSFWGGTGELFF
TRBJ1-2	.	.	TRBV5-6	TGTGCCAGCAGCCTCTCAAGGGGGGGCGACTATGGCTACACCTTC	CASSLSRGGDYGYTF
TRBJ2-5	TRBD2	.	TRBV11-3	TGTGCCAGCAGCTTAGGGACTAGCGGGGACTTTCAAGAGACCCAGTACTTC	CASSLGTSGDFQETQYF
TRBJ2-6	.	.	TRBV6-4	TGTGCCAGCAGTGGGACATCTGGGGCCAACGTCCTGACTTTC	CASSGTSGANVLTF
TRBJ2-1	TRBD2	.	TRBV10-3	TGTGCCATCAGTGACAGCGGGAGGGATGCCTACAATGAGCAGTTCTTC	CAISDSGRDAYNEQFF
TRBJ2-3	.	.	TRBV27	TGTGCCAGCAGTTTATCCCCGGGAGTGACAGATACGCAGTATTTT	CASSLSPGVTDTQYF
TRBJ1-1	TRBD1	.	TRBV5-1	TGCGCCAGCAGCACCCTGACAGGGGCGGGGACTGAAGCTTTCTTT	CASSTLTGAGTEAFF
TRBJ2-1	TRBD2	once	TRBV4-1	TGCGCCAGCAGCCAAGACTCGCGGGAGTCCTACAATGAGCAGTTCTTC	CASSQDSRESYNEQFF
TRBJ2-1	TRBD2	.	TRBV15	TGTGCCACCAGCAGAGAATGGACTAGCGGTTACAATGAGCAGTTCTTC	CATSREWTSGYNEQFF
TRBJ1-2	.	.	TRBV5-4	TGTGCCAGCAGCTTGAATCTGGGCCTAAACTATGGCTACACCTTC	CASSLNLGLNYGYTF
TRBJ1-1	.	once	TRBV9	TGTGCCAGCGCCGAAGGTCGGGACACTGAAGCTTTCTTT	CASAEGRDTEAFF
TRBJ1-2	TRBD1	once	TRBV6-5	TGTGCCAGCAGTCCGGACAGGGGCTATGGCTACACCTTC	CASSPDRGYGYTF
TRBJ1-1	.	.	TRBV30	TGTGCCTGGACCAAAAAGCGTGGGTCCACTGAAGCTTTCTTT	CAWTKKRGSTEAFF
TRBJ2-1	TRBD2	.	TRBV6-1	TGTGCCAGCAGGGAGACTAGCGGCTACAATGAGCAGTTCTTC	CASRETSGYNEQFF
TRBJ2-7	TRBD2	.	TRBV13	TGTGCCAGCAGCAAACCCGGGACTAGCGGGAGGGCCGGGGAGCAGTACTTC	CASSKPGTSGRAGEQYF
TRBJ2-2	TRBD2	.	TRBV12-5	TGTGCTAGTGGTTTGTCATGGCCAAGATGGTCTAGCGGGAGATCTTCCGGGGAGCTGTTTTTT	CASGLSWPRWSSGRSSGELFF
TRBJ1-2	TRBD1	.	TRBV29-1	TGCAGCGTCGGACAGGGGGGAGATGGCTACACCTTC	CSVGQGGDGYTF
TRBJ2-7	.	.	TRBV4-1	TGCGCCAGCAGCCAAGCAGCGGATGCCTACGAGCAGTACTTC	CASSQAADAYEQYF
TRBJ2-1	TRBD2	.	TRBV30	TGTGCCTGGAGCATTGGGGGAGGGCCGGGGGAGCAGTTCTTC	CAWSIGGGPGEQFF
TRBJ1-5	TRBD1	.	TRBV28	TGTGCCAGCAGTTCCTCCGGGACAGGGCCTCAGCCCCAGCATTTT	CASSSSGTGPQPQHF
TRBJ2-5	TRBD2	.	TRBV29-1	TGCAGCGCCAGACTAGCGGGAGACGAGACCCAGTACTTC	CSARLAGDETQYF
TRBJ2-7	TRBD1	few	TRBV28	TGTGCCAGCAACCCGGGACAGGGGGACGAGCAGTACTTC	CASNPGQGDEQYF
TRBJ2-7	TRBD1	.	TRBV7-3	TGTGCCAGCAGCCCAGGACAGGGTTTATATCACTCCTACGAGCAGTACTTC	CASSPGQGLYHSYEQYF
TRBJ1-2	.	once	TRBV6-5	TGTGCCAGCAGTTACTCGACAGTCTATGGCTACACCTTC	CASSYSTVYGYTF
TRBJ2-3	.	.	TRBV27	TGTGCCAGCCGACTGGCAGAGGACACAGATACGCAGTATTTT	CASRLAEDTDTQYF
TRBJ2-5	TRBD1	.	TRBV28	TGTGCCAGCAGGGGGACAGGGACTCAATACCAAGAGACCCAGTACTTC	CASRGTGTQYQETQYF
TRBJ1-1	.	.	TRBV5-1	TGCGCCAGCAAAGACTTGACAGGGAACACTGAAGCTTTCTTT	CASKDLTGNTEAFF
TRBJ2-7	.	.	TRBV6-5	TGTGCCAGCGGAGAGCTCTACGAGCAGTACTTC	CASGELYEQYF
TRBJ1-5	TRBD1	.	TRBV6-1	TGTGCCAGCAGTGCCGGGACAGGGGCCAATCAGCCCCAGCATTTT	CASSAGTGANQPQHF
TRBJ2-7	TRBD2	.	TRBV5-6	TGTGCCAGCAGCTCACCTAGCGGTTCTACCTACGAGCAGTACTTC	CASSSPSGSTYEQYF
TRBJ1-1	.	.	TRBV2	TGTGCCAGCAGCCCTCGGGGGTACACTGAAGCTTTCTTT	CASSPRGYTEAFF
TRBJ2-4	TRBD2	.	TRBV9	TGTGCCAGCAGCGCCGGGACTAGCCTGTCCCCCAAAAACATTCAGTACTTC	CASSAGTSLSPKNIQYF
TRBJ1-4	.	.	TRBV28	TGTGCCAGCAGTCTTGCGGGCGATAATGAAAAACTGTTTTTT	CASSLAGDNEKLFF
TRBJ1-5	.	.	TRBV6-7	TGTGCCAGCACCCCTACCCCTATGGGGGGGAGCAATCAGCCCCAGCATTTT	CASTPTPMGGSNQPQHF
TRBJ2-2	TRBD2	.	TRBV11-2	TGTGCCAGCAGCCCTAGACTAGCGGGAGAGTTAACCGGGGAGCTGTTTTTT	CASSPRLAGELTGELFF